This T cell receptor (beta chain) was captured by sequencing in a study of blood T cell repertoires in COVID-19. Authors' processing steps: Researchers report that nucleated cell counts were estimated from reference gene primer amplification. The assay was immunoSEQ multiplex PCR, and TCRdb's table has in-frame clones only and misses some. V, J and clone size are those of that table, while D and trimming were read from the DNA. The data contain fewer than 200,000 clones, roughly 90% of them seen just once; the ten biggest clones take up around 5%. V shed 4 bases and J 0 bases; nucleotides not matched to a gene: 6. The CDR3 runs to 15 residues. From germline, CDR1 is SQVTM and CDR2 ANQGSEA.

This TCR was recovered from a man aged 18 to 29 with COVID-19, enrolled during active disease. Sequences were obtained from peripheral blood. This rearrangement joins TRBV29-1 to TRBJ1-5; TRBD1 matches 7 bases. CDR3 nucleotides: TGCAGCGTTGGACAGGGATCTAATAGCAATCAGCCCCAGCATTTT. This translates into CSVGQGSNSNQPQHF. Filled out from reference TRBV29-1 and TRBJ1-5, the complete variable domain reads SAVISQKPSRDICQRGTSLTIQCQVDSQVTMMFWYRQQPGQSLTLIATANQGSEATYESGFVIDKFPISRPNLTFSTLTVSNMSPEDSSIYLCSVGQGSNSNQPQHFGDGTRLSIL.